This is a list of T cell receptor beta chains from one sample in a study of blood T cell repertoires in COVID-19. The repertoire was sequenced with immunoSEQ multiplex PCR; TCRdb's copy has only in-frame clones and lacks some. Here the sample spans about 350,000 clones, approximately 89% being singletons. Sequencing was done on a sample of peripheral blood. Receptors originate from a woman aged 60-70 years with COVID-19, enrolled during active disease. Both conserved end residues are part of each CDR3. Each record gives: V gene, D gene, clone size, J gene, CDR3 DNA, CDR3 protein. D genes are given only for firm matches. Only part of the rows carry a size: once, few, many, or a class if the clone is expanded.

>TRBV30|TRBD1|.|TRBJ1-1
TGTGCCTGGAGTGGAGAGAGTATAAGGGGGCGCGGCCACGGTCGGGGCTTT
CAWSGESIRGRGHGRGF
>TRBV19|.|once|TRBJ1-6
TGTGCCAGTAGTATGATCGTCCAGAATTCACCCCTCCACTTT
CASSMIVQNSPLHF
>TRBV9|.|.|TRBJ1-3
TGTGCCAGCAGCGTAGAGGGGGAGTTGGTAGGAAACACCATATATTTT
CASSVEGELVGNTIYF
>TRBV3-1/TRBV3-2|.|.|TRBJ1-5
TGTGCCAGCAGCCAAGGAGGCGGGAATCAGCCCCAGCATTTT
CASSQGGGNQPQHF
>TRBV7-8|.|.|TRBJ1-1
TGTGCCAGCAAACAAACTGGGGCGAACACTGAAGCTTTCTTT
CASKQTGANTEAFF
>TRBV18|.|.|TRBJ1-3
TGTGCCAGCTCACCAGGGCTGGGCGGAAACACCATATATTTT
CASSPGLGGNTIYF
>TRBV7-9|TRBD1|.|TRBJ2-1
TGTGCCAGCAGCTCCCCCTTGGGACAGGGGGAGAATGAGCAGTTCTTC
CASSSPLGQGENEQFF
>TRBV30|TRBD1|.|TRBJ1-3
TGTGCCTGGAACCGGGACAGAAGCTCTAGGGGAAACACCATATATTTT
CAWNRDRSSRGNTIYF
>TRBV30|TRBD1|once|TRBJ1-1
TGTGCCTGGAAAGCTGACAGGGGGGTAACTGAAGCTTTCTTT
CAWKADRGVTEAFF
>TRBV4-2|.|.|TRBJ2-7
TGTGCCAGCAGCCGGGACACTCGCTCCTACGAGCAGTACTTC
CASSRDTRSYEQYF
>TRBV14|TRBD2|.|TRBJ2-1
TGTGCCAGCAGCCAAGGGTGGGGGGGAAACAATGAGCAGTTCTTC
CASSQGWGGNNEQFF
>TRBV7-9|.|.|TRBJ1-5
TGTGCCAGCAGCCATTCGGAGGGCCCCCAGCATTTT
CASSHSEGPQHF
>TRBV6-5|TRBD1|.|TRBJ2-7
TGTGCCAGCATTTGGACAGGGTTACCCTACGAGCAGTACTTC
CASIWTGLPYEQYF
>TRBV19|.|once|TRBJ1-1
TGTGCCAGTTCGGGGACTACCTATGAAGCTTTCTTT
CASSGTTYEAFF
>TRBV21-1|.|.|TRBJ1-1
TGTGCCAGCAGCCAAGGGGGGACAGGGGGTTGGGACACTGAAGCTTTCTTT
CASSQGGTGGWDTEAFF
>TRBV9|.|once|TRBJ1-1
TGTGCCAGCAGCGTAGCGGAGGGGCGCAGGGACACTGAAGCTTTCTTT
CASSVAEGRRDTEAFF
>TRBV21-1|.|.|TRBJ2-4
TGTGCCAGCAGCAACTCCGGGACTAGCGGGGGGCCGACCAAAAACATTCAGTACTTC
CASSNSGTSGGPTKNIQYF
>TRBV5-1|.|.|TRBJ1-1
TGCGCCAGCAGCTTGGGTACAGCGAACACTGAAGCTTTCTTT
CASSLGTANTEAFF
>TRBV12-3/TRBV12-4|.|.|TRBJ1-4
TGTGCCAGCAGTCAACAGGGCAATGAAAAACTGTTTTTT
CASSQQGNEKLFF
>TRBV6-5|TRBD1|.|TRBJ2-2
TGTGCCAGCAGTTCTGGGACAGTTATTGACACCGGGGAGCTGTTTTTT
CASSSGTVIDTGELFF
>TRBV19|TRBD1|.|TRBJ1-2
TGTGCCAGTAGGCCCATAGGGACAGGTCTCTATGGCTACACCTTC
CASRPIGTGLYGYTF
>TRBV18|TRBD1|.|TRBJ1-1
TGTGCCAGCTCACCAAGTAGACAGGGTAGTGAAGCTTTCTTT
CASSPSRQGSEAFF
>TRBV25-1|.|.|TRBJ1-2
TGTGCCAGCAGAGACTCCCCAGGGCAGGGAAACTATGGCTACACCTTC
CASRDSPGQGNYGYTF
>TRBV12-5|.|.|TRBJ1-1
TGTGCTAGTGGTCCGTTGTCGTACACTGAAGCTTTCTTT
CASGPLSYTEAFF
>TRBV5-1|TRBD1|.|TRBJ1-6
TGCGCCAGCAGCAGAGGACAGGGGACACCCCTCCACTTT
CASSRGQGTPLHF
>TRBV6-4|TRBD1|.|TRBJ2-5
TGTGCCAGCAGTGCCCGGACAGGGTGCCAAGAGACCCAGTACTTC
CASSARTGCQETQYF
>TRBV19|.|once|TRBJ1-5
TGTGCCAGTAGAAACACAGGGACACGTAGCAATCAGCCCCAGCATTTT
CASRNTGTRSNQPQHF
>TRBV10-2|.|once|TRBJ1-1
TGCGCCAGCAGTGAGTCCCTGGGGGCTGTAACTGAAGCTTTCTTT
CASSESLGAVTEAFF
>TRBV4-2|TRBD1|.|TRBJ1-4
TGTGCCAGCAGCCATGGGACAGCCGACAATGAAAAACTGTTTTTT
CASSHGTADNEKLFF
>TRBV5-4|TRBD2|.|TRBJ2-5
TGTGCCAGCAGCCTAGCGGGGGGGCTACAAGAGACCCAGTACTTC
CASSLAGGLQETQYF
>TRBV4-1|.|.|TRBJ1-4
TGCGCCAGCAGCCAACGAGCGGGGGGGGACGAAAAACTGTTTTTT
CASSQRAGGDEKLFF
>TRBV25-1|.|.|TRBJ1-2
TGTGCCAGCAGTGAAAGGGGGTTAGGCTATGGCTACACCTTC
CASSERGLGYGYTF
>TRBV18|.|.|TRBJ1-3
TGTGCCAGCTCACCCGTAGATACTGGAAACACCATATATTTT
CASSPVDTGNTIYF